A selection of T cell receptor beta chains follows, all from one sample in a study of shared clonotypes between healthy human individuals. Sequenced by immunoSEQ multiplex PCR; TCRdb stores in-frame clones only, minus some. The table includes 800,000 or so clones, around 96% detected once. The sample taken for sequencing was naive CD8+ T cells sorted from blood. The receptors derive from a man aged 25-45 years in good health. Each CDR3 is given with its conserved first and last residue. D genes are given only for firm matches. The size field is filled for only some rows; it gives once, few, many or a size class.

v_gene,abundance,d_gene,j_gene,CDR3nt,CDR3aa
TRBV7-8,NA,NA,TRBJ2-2,TGTGCCAGCAGCTTATCGGGGTCAGCCGGGGAGCTGTTTTTT,CASSLSGSAGELFF
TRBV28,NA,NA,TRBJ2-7,TGTGCCAGCAGGGATGCAACCTACGAGCAGTACTTC,CASRDATYEQYF
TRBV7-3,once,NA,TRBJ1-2,TGTGCCAGCAGCTTAGGGATAAAGGGGGAAGCTAACTATGGCTACACCTTC,CASSLGIKGEANYGYTF
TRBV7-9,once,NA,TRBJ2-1,TGTGCCAGCAGCAAGATAGGGTCGGGCAATGAGCAGTTCTTC,CASSKIGSGNEQFF
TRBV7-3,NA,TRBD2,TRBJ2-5,TGTGCCAGCAGCCCTGGCGCGGGAGGGCCGGGTGAGACCCAGTACTTC,CASSPGAGGPGETQYF
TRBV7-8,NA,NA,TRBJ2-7,TGTGCCAGCAGCTTAGGCTACCAACCCTACGAGCAGTACTTC,CASSLGYQPYEQYF
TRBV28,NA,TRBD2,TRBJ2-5,TGTGCCAGCACTTTAGCGGGAACGTTGGAGACCCAGTACTTC,CASTLAGTLETQYF
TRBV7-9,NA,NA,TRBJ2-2,TGTGCCAGCAGCTTAATAGGCAGGGGTAACACCGGGGAGCTGTTTTTT,CASSLIGRGNTGELFF
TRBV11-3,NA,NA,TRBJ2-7,TGTGCCAGCAGCTTAGTTACAGCCGCCTACGAGCAGTACTTC,CASSLVTAAYEQYF
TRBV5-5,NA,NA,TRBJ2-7,TGTGCCAGCACCCTCAAGACGGGACCAGGGATTGTAGGCTACGAGCAGTACTTC,CASTLKTGPGIVGYEQYF
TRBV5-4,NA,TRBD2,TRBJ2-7,TGTGCCAGCAGCTTGGGGGCAGGACTAGCGGGAGACTACTACGGGCAGTACTTC,CASSLGAGLAGDYYGQYF
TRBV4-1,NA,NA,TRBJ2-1,TGCGCCAGCAGCCAAGTGGAGGGCCCCCATGAGCAGTTCTTC,CASSQVEGPHEQFF
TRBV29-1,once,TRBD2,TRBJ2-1,TGCAGCGTTCCGACTAGCGGGAACGTTGAGCAGTTCTTC,CSVPTSGNVEQFF
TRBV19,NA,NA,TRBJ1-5,TGTGCCAGTACCATGACAGGCTATAGCAATCAGCCCCAGCATTTT,CASTMTGYSNQPQHF
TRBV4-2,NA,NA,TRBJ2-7,TGTGCCAGCAGCCAAGGGCTTTGGTCCTACGAGCAGTACTTC,CASSQGLWSYEQYF
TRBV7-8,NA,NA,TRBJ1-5,TGTGCCAGTACACCGAGACAGTCGGGAGCTCAGCCCCAGCATTTT,CASTPRQSGAQPQHF
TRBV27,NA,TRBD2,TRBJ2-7,TGTGCCAGCAGTCCCGGGACTAGCGGCCCCAGGCAGTACTTC,CASSPGTSGPRQYF
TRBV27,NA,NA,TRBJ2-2,TGTGCCAGCAGTCTCACCTCTACCGGGGAGCTGTTTTTT,CASSLTSTGELFF
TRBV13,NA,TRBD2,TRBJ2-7,TGTGCCACGGGGGAGGGACTAGCGGGATACGAGCAGTACTTC,CATGEGLAGYEQYF
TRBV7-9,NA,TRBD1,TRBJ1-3,TGTGCCAGCAGGCCCTCCGGGACAGGGGACCTGGGAAACACCATATATTTT,CASRPSGTGDLGNTIYF
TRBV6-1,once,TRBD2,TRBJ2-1,TGTGCCAGCAGTGAAATAGCGGGATCCTACAATGAGCAGTTCTTC,CASSEIAGSYNEQFF
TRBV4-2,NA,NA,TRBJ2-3,TGTGCCAGCAGCCAAGCGCTCCCTTTAAGCACAGATACGCAGTATTTT,CASSQALPLSTDTQYF
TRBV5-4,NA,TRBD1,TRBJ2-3,TGTGCCAGCAGCCTAGGACAGGGTGTGACAGATACGCAGTATTTT,CASSLGQGVTDTQYF
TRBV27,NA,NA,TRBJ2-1,TGTGCCAGCAGTTCACTGGCCACAGGGTTCTCCTACAATGAGCAGTTCTTC,CASSSLATGFSYNEQFF
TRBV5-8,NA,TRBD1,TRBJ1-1,TGTGCCAGCAGCTGGGGACAGGCGGTCCCCACAATGAACACTGAAGCTTTCTTT,CASSWGQAVPTMNTEAFF
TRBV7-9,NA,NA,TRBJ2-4,TGTGCCAGCAGCCACGGGCCGTTGGAAAACATTCAGTACTTC,CASSHGPLENIQYF
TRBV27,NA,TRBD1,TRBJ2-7,TGTGCCAGCAGTCCACAGGGGTGGGCGTACGAGCAGTACTTC,CASSPQGWAYEQYF
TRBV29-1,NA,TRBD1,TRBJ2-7,TGCAGCGTCCCGGGACAGGCATACTACGAGCAGTACTTC,CSVPGQAYYEQYF
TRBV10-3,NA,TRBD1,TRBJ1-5,TGTGCCATCAGTGACCCGGGACAGGGGGCGGGCCAGCCCCAGCATTTT,CAISDPGQGAGQPQHF
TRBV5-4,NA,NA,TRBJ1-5,TGTGCCAGCAGCTCCTACAGGGCCGGCAGCAATCAGCCCCAGCATTTT,CASSSYRAGSNQPQHF
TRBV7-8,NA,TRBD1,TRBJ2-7,TGTGCCAGCAGCTTAGCGAGCACAGGGGCCTCCTACGAGCAGTACTTC,CASSLASTGASYEQYF
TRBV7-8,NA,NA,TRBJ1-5,TGTGCCAGCAGCTTAGAAGGGGGGGATCAGCCCCAGCATTTT,CASSLEGGDQPQHF
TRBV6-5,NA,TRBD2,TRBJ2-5,TGTGCCAGCAGTAAATCTAGCGGGAGTCGAGAGACCCAGTACTTC,CASSKSSGSRETQYF
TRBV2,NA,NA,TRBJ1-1,TGTGCCAGCATTACCCATGAAGCTTTCTTT,CASITHEAFF
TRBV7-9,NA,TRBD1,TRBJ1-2,TGTGCCAGCAGCTCCGGGACAGGGACCTATGGCTACACCTTC,CASSSGTGTYGYTF
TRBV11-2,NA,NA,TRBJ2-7,TGTGCCAGCAGCTTGGGCGGGTCCGCCTACGAGCAGTACTTC,CASSLGGSAYEQYF
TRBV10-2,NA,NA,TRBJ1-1,TGCGCCAGCAGCGAATGGAGGAACACTGAAGCTTTCTTT,CASSEWRNTEAFF
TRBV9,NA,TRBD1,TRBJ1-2,TGTGCCAGCAGCGTAGAAGGACAGGGAAGAATCTATGGCTACACCTTC,CASSVEGQGRIYGYTF
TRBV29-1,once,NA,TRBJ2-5,TGCAGCGTTGAAGATTTTGAGACCCAGTACTTC,CSVEDFETQYF
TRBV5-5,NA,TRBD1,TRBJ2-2,TGTGCCAGCAGCTCAAGGACAGGGGGTGGGACCGGGGAGCTGTTTTTT,CASSSRTGGGTGELFF
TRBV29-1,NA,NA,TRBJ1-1,TGCAGCGTTTTTTTACTGAACACTGAAGCTTTCTTT,CSVFLLNTEAFF
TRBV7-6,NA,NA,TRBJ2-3,TGTGCCAGCAGCCCCGAGGACCCCCGGTACGAAACAGATACGCAGTATTTT,CASSPEDPRYETDTQYF
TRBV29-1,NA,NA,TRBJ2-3,TGCAGCGTTGAAGTAAATACGCAGTATTTT,CSVEVNTQYF
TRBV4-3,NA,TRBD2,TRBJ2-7,TGCGCCAGCAGCCAAGATGCGGGAGGGGTGTACGAGCAGTACTTC,CASSQDAGGVYEQYF
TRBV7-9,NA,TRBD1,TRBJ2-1,TGTGCCAGCAGCATTCCAGGGGGTGAGCAGTTCTTC,CASSIPGGEQFF
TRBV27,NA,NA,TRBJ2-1,TGTGCCAGCAGGCACAGGGCCTCCCGCGGCGATGAGCAGTTCTTC,CASRHRASRGDEQFF
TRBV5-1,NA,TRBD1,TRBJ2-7,TGCGCCAGCCGGGACAGGGGAATCAACAAGGAGGGAGTTTTCTACGAGCAGTACTTC,CASRDRGINKEGVFYEQYF
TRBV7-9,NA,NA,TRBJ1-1,TGTGCCAGCAGCCTAGGGGTCACTGAAGCTTTCTTT,CASSLGVTEAFF
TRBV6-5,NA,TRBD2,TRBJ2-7,TGTGCCAGCAGGCGGACTAGCGGGAGTTACGAGCAGTACTTC,CASRRTSGSYEQYF
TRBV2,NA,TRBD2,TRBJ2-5,TGTGCCAGCAGTTTAACGACTAGCGGGAGACGAGAGACCCAGTACTTC,CASSLTTSGRRETQYF
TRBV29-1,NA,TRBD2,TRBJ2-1,TGCAGCGGACTACTAGCGGACTACAATGAGCAGTTCTTC,CSGLLADYNEQFF
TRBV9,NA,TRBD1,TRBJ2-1,TGTGCCAGCAGCGACCGGGACAGGGAGAATGAGCAGTTCTTC,CASSDRDRENEQFF
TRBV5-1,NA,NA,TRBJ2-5,TGCGCCAGCAGCCGACCGGGACTCGGCACCCAGTACTTC,CASSRPGLGTQYF